This TCR beta chain was documented in a study of CD8 T cells in cerebrospinal fluid in Alzheimer's disease. Points from the study as a whole: EBV-specific clones showed no enrichment in Alzheimer's patients and were not the top expanded clones. In mild cognitive impairment or Alzheimer's disease, the biggest CSF clone made up more TCRs than in controls.

From its re-call of the 10x single-cell sequencing reads, TCRdb lists each CDR3 protein once, without DNA. This table holds around 1,200 distinct CDR3 sequences. This CDR3 region has 17 residues. Germline-derived CDR1 and CDR2 are MDHEN and SYDVKM. All participants were free of acute infectious disease and in good physical condition. This clonotype is labeled medium-sized based on frequency. What it recognizes is unknown. The chain recombines TRBV28 with TRBJ2-7; the TCRdb call, TRBD2, lacks DNA for checking. This receptor was taken from a human donor in good health. Source material: cerebrospinal fluid. Here the CDR3 reads CASNIIGLAGSSYEQYF.